This T cell receptor (beta chain) was profiled in a study of CD8 T cells in ankylosing spondylitis. In TCRdb, the 5' RACE reads were re-called with MiXCR into one record per CDR3 protein. The sample yields around 150,000 distinct CDR3 sequences, 7% to 8% seen once. This clonotype has at least ten counts. The target antigen is unknown. Findings and caveats of the study: Earlier studies detected some motif variants in reactive arthritis synovial fluid and blood.

The CDR3 is 14 amino acids. Looked up from germline, CDR1 is SGHRS and CDR2 is YFSETQ. The V segment lost 3 bases and the J segment 6 bases; nucleotides outside the gene matches: 6. The sequence was obtained from a female donor with ankylosing spondylitis or in good health (not recorded which). Sequencing used blood, either unsorted or a sorted T cell fraction (not recorded which). The rearrangement joins TRBV5-1 to TRBJ1-2; 9 bases are shared with TRBD1. The CDR3 nucleotides read TGCGCCAGCAGCTCGACAACAGGGGGCAATGGCTACACCTTC. Amino acid sequence: CASSSTTGGNGYTF.